Shown below are 10 T cell receptor beta chains from a single sample sequenced in a study of T cells after yellow fever vaccination. TCRdb recomputed calls from the 5' RACE reads with MiXCR, one row per CDR3 protein. The sample lists some 390,000 distinct CDR3 sequences; 6% to 8% were seen once. Source: PBMCs, taken 5 days after the yellow fever booster vaccination. The receptors derive from a man aged 25-40 years who received the YFV17D yellow fever vaccine.

This clonotype was picked up a small number of times. This sequence joins TRBV20-1 and TRBJ2-1; a possible D gene is TRBD2 (5 bases). V lost 5 bases and J 1 base, leaving 15 bases between the germline ends. The CDR3 length is 15 residues. Germline values: CDR1 DFQATT, CDR2 SNEGSKA (reference sequence). CDR3 DNA sequence: TGCAGTGCTGATCCGCGTCTAGCATCCTACAATGAGCAGTTCTTC. Its protein is CSADPRLASYNEQFF.

In this sample, this clonotype turned up many times. The chain joins TRBV7-2 to TRBJ2-3, with 14 positions matching TRBD2. CDR1 is SGHTA and CDR2 is FQGNSA in the germline V gene. There are 17 residues in the CDR3. The trim removed 7 bases at V and 4 bases at J, leaving 10 bases unmatched. CDR3 nucleotide sequence: TGTGCCAGCACCCTTTCCGGGACTAGCGGGAGCCCAGATACGCAGTATTTT. Protein product: CASTLSGTSGSPDTQYF. The full variable domain, its missing parts supplied by reference TRBV7-2 and TRBJ2-3, is GAGVSQSPSNKVTEKGKDVELRCDPISGHTALYWYRQSLGQGLEFLIYFQGNSAPDKSGLPSDRFSAERTGGSVSTLTIQRTQQEDSAVYLCASTLSGTSGSPDTQYFGPGTRLTVL.

The chain joins TRBV6-2 or TRBV6-3 to TRBJ1-2, with TRBD1 identical over 8 bases. Germline CDR1 and CDR2: MNHEY and SVGEGT. With V trimmed by 2 bases and J by 6 bases, 8 bases remained unmatched. The CDR3 is 15 residues long. CDR3 nucleotide sequence: TGTGCCAGCAGTTACCAGATGACAGGGGCGGATGGCTACACCTTC. Translating gives CASSYQMTGADGYTF.

This clonotype was recorded many times. The rearrangement joins TRBV12-3 or TRBV12-4 to TRBJ2-6; the D is unclear. The length of the CDR3 is 13 residues. The germline V and J ends were trimmed by 10 bases and 0 bases, with 7 bases remaining between them. CDR3 in amino acids: CANALSGANVLTF. CDR3 DNA: TGTGCCAACGCTCTCTCTGGGGCCAACGTCCTGACTTTC.

Points on this clonotype: With a much larger clone just one base away, this may be a read error. This sequence joins TRBV7-2 and TRBJ2-5; 9 positions match TRBD1. CDR1 is SGHTA, CDR2 FQGNSA, per germline. V dropped 4 bases and J dropped 5; count of bases not matched to a gene: 5. The CDR3 is 14 amino acids. The CDR3 bases are TGTGCCAGCAGCTCACAGGGGGCTTGTGAGACCCAGTACTTC. Translated: CASSSQGACETQYF.

V usage is TRBV7-9 and J usage is TRBJ2-2; TRBD2 aligns across 7 bases. V was clipped by 7 bases and J by 6 bases; unmatched bases: 5. CDR1 and CDR2 (germline): SEHNR, FQNEAQ (reference sequence). This CDR3 contains 13 residues. CDR3 sequence (DNA): TGTGCCAGCACTGGACTAGGTTCCGGGGAGCTGTTTTTT. It encodes CASTGLGSGELFF.

This chain connects TRBV28 to TRBJ2-7; D might be TRBD2 (7 bases). Germline values: CDR1 MDHEN, CDR2 SYDVKM. The CDR3 is 13 amino acids. Trimming took off 5 bases at V and 9 bases at J, with 17 bases between the two ends. The CDR3 loop is CASSLKGGVGQYF. The CDR3 DNA reads TGTGCCAGCAGTCTCAAGGGGGGGGTTGGGCAGTACTTC. Combining the CDR3 with reference TRBV28 and TRBJ2-7 gives the whole variable domain DVKVTQSSRYLVKRTGEKVFLECVQDMDHENMFWYRQDPGLGLRLIYFSYDVKMKEKGDIPEGYSVSREKKERFSLILESASTNQTSMYLCASSLKGGVGQYFGPGTRLTVT.

Many counts were recorded for this clonotype. The rearrangement links TRBV29-1 to TRBJ2-7, with 8 bases identical to TRBD2. The CDR3 is 12 amino acids. CDR1 and CDR2 from the germline V gene are SQVTM and ANQGSEA. V lost 5 bases, J lost 3 bases, and 3 bases stayed unmatched. Written as DNA, the CDR3 is TGCAGCGTTATTAGCGGGATCTACGAGCAGTACTTC. This encodes CSVISGIYEQYF.

V and J are TRBV20-1 and TRBJ2-7; TRBD1 agrees at 7 bases. Looked up from germline, CDR1 is DFQATT and CDR2 is SNEGSKA (reference sequence). The CDR3 totals 15 residues. Trimming removed 6 bases from V and 6 bases from J; junction bases left unmatched: 17. CDR3 residues: CSAYYDRETPGEQYF. The CDR3 DNA is TGCAGTGCCTATTATGACAGGGAGACCCCCGGCGAGCAGTACTTC.

This clonotype showed up many times. V gene TRBV3-1 combines with J gene TRBJ2-1; D call uncertain. Germline V gene sequence: CDR1 LGHDT, CDR2 YNNKEL (reference sequence). Trimming took 2 bases from V and 7 from J, leaving 15 bases between them. The CDR3 spans 15 residues. CDR3 nucleotide sequence: TGTGCCAGCAGCCAACTGGAGCCTATGGGGAATGAGCAGTTCTTC. The encoded protein is CASSQLEPMGNEQFF.